This T cell receptor (beta chain) was identified during a study of control samples from healthy donors and cancer patients. Repertoires were generated with immunoSEQ multiplex PCR, while TCRdb's copy carries only in-frame clones and drops some. The data contain 75,000 to 100,000 clones, approximately 90% of them singletons. Sequenced: blood. The sequence was obtained from a woman aged 50 to 60 in good health.

The CDR3 spells CASSYSFRGGDGYTF. The CDR3 coding sequence is TGTGCCAGCAGTTACAGTTTCAGGGGGGGGGATGGCTACACCTTC. The chain has TRBV6-5 and TRBJ1-2; 7 bases align to TRBD1. V gave up 2 bases and J gave up 6 bases; unmatched junction bases: 9. The CDR3 extends over 15 amino acids. Germline V lookup: CDR1 MNHEY, CDR2 SVGAGI.